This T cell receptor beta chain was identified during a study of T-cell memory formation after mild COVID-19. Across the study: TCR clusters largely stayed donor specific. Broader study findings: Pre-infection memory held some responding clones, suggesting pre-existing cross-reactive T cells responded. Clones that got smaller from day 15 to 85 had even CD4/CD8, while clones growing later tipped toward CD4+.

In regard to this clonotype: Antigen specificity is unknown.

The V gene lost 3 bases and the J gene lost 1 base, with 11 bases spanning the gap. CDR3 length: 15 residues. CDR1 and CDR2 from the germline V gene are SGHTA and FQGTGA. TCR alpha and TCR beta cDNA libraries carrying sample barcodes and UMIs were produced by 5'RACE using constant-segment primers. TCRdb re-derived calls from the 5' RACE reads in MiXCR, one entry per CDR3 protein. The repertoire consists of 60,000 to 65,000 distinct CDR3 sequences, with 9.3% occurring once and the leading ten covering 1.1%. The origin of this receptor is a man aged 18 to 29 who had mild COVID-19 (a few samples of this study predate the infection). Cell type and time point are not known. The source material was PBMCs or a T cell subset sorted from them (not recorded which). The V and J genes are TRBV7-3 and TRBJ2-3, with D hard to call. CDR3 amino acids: CASSLGLSRTDTQYF. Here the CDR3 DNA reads TGTGCCAGCAGCTTGGGCCTCTCGCGCACAGATACGCAGTATTTT.